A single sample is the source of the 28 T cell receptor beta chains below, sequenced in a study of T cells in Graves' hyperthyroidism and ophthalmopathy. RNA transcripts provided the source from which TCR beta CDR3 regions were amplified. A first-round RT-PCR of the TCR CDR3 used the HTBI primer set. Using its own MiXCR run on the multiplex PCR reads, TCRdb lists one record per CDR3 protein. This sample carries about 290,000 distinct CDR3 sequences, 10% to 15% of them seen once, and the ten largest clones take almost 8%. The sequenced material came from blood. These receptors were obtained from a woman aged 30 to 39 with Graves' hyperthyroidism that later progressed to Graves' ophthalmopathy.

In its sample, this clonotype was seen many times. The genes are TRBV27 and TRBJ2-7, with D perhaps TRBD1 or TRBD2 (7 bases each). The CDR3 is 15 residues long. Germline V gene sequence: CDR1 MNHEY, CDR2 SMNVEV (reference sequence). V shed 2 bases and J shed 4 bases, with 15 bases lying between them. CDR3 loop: CASSLQAGQHYEQYF. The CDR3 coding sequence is TGTGCCAGCAGTTTACAAGCGGGACAGCATTACGAGCAGTACTTC.

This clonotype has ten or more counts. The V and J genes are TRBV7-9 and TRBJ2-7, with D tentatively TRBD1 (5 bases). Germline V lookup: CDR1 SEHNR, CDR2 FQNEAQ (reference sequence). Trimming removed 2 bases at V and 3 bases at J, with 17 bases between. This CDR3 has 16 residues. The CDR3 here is CASSLSPAEQGYEQYF. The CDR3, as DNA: TGTGCCAGCAGCTTATCCCCCGCCGAGCAGGGCTACGAGCAGTACTTC.

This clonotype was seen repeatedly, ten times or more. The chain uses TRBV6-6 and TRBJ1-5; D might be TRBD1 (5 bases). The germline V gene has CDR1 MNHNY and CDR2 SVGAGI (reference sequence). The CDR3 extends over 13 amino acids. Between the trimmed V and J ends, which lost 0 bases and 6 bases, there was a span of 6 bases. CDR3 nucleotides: TGTGCCAGCAGTTACTCGAGGGGTCAGCCCCAGCATTTT. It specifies CASSYSRGQPQHF.

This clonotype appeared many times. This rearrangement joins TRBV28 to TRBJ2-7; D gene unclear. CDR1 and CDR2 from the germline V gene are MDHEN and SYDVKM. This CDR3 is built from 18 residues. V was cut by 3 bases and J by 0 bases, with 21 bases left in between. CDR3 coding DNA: TGTGCCAGCAGTTTGCCCCGGACCCCCGGGTTTACCTCCTACGAGCAGTACTTC. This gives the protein CASSLPRTPGFTSYEQYF.

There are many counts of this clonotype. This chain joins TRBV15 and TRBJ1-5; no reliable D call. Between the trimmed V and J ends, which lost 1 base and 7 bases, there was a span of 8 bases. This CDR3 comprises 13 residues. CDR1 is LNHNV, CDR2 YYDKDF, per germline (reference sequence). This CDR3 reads CATSRVVGQPQHF. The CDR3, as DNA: TGTGCCACCAGCAGAGTAGTTGGACAGCCCCAGCATTTT. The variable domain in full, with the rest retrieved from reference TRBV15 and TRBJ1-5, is DAMVIQNPRYQVTQFGKPVTLSCSQTLNHNVMYWYQQKSSQAPKLLFHYYDKDFNNEADTPDNFQSRRPNTSFCFLDIRSPGLGDTAMYLCATSRVVGQPQHFGDGTRLSIL.

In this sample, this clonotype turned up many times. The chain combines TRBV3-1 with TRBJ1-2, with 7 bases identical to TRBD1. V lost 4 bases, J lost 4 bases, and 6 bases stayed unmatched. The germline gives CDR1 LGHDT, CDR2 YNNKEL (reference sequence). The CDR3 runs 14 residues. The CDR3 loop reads CASSLQGTGYGYTF. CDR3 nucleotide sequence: TGTGCCAGCAGCCTACAGGGGACGGGCTATGGCTACACCTTC. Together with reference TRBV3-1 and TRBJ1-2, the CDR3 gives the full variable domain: DTAVSQTPKYLVTQMGNDKSIKCEQNLGHDTMYWYKQDSKKFLKIMFSYNNKELIINETVPNRFSPKSPDKAHLNLHINSLELGDSAVYFCASSLQGTGYGYTFGSGTRLTVV.

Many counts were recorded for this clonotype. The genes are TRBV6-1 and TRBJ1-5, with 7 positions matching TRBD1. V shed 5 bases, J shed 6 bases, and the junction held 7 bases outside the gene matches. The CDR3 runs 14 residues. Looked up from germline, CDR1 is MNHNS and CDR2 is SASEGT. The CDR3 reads CASSFDRVSQPQHF. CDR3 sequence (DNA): TGTGCCAGCAGTTTCGACAGGGTGAGTCAGCCCCAGCATTTT.

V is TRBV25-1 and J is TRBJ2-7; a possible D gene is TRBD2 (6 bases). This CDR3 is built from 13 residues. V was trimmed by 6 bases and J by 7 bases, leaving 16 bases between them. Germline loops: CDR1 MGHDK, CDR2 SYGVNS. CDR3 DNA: TGTGCCAGCAGCCGAGCGGGCGTGGGAGAGCAGTACTTC. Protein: CASSRAGVGEQYF.

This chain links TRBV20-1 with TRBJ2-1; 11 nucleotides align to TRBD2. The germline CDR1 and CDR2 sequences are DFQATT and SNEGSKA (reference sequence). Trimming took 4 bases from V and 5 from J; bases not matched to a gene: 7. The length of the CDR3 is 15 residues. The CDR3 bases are TGCAGTGCTAATTTAGCGGGAGGGCCCCACAATGAGCAGTTCTTC. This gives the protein CSANLAGGPHNEQFF.

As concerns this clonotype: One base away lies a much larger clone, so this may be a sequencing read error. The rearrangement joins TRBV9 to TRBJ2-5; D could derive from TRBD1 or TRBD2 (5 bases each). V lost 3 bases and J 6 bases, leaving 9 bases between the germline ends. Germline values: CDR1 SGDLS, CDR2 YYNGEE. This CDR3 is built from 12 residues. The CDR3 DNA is TGTGCCAGCAGCGGGGACCTGAAGACCCAGTACTTC. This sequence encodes CASSGDLKTQYF.

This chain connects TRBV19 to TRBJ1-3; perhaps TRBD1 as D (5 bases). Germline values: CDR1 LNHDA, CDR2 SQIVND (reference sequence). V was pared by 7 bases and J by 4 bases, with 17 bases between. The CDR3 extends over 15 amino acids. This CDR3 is CASTTNGGVGNTIYF. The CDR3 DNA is TGTGCCAGTACCACGAATGGAGGGGTCGGAAACACCATATATTTT. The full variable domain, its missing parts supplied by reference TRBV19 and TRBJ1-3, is DGGITQSPKYLFRKEGQNVTLSCEQNLNHDAMYWYRQDPGQGLRLIYYSQIVNDFQKGDIAEGYSVSREKKESFPLTVTSAQKNPTAFYLCASTTNGGVGNTIYFGEGSWLTVV.

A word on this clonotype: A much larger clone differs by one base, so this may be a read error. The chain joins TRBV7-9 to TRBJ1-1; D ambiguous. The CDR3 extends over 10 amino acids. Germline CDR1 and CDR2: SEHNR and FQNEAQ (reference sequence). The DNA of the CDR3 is TGTGTCAGCACCCAAACTGAAGCTTTCTTT. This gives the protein CVSTQTEAFF. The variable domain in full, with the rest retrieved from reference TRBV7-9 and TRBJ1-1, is DTGVSQNPRHKITKRGQNVTFRCDPISEHNRLYWYRQTLGQGPEFLTYFQNEAQLEKSRLLSDRFSAERPKGSFSTLEIQRTEQGDSAMYLCVSTQTEAFFGQGTRLTVV.

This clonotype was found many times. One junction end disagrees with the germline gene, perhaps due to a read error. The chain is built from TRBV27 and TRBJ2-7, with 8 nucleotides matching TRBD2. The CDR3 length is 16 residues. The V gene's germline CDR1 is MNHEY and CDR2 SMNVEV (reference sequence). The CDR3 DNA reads TGTGCCAGCAGTTTCAGGGTAGCGGGGTCCTCCCACGAGCAGTACTTC. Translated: CASSFRVAGSSHEQYF.

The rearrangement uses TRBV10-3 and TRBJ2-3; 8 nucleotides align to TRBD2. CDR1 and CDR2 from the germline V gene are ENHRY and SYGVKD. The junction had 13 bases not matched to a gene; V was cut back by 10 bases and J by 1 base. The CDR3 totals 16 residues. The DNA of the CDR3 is TGTGCCACCAGCGAAACTAGCGGCCTGGGCACAGATACGCAGTATTTT. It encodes CATSETSGLGTDTQYF.

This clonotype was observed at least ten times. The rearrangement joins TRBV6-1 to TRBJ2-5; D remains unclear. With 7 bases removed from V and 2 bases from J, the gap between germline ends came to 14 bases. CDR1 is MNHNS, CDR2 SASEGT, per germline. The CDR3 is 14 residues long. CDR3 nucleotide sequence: TGTGCCAGCAAGCTTGGCAGGAGACAAGAGACCCAGTACTTC. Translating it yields CASKLGRRQETQYF.

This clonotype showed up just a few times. CDR3 sequence reads: CASSPSRSATQYF. CDR3 DNA: TGTGCCAGCAGCCCCAGCCGGAGTGCGACCCAGTACTTC. V gene TRBV9 combines with J gene TRBJ2-5; D not certain. Germline loops: CDR1 SGDLS, CDR2 YYNGEE. CDR3 size: 13 residues. Trimming shortened V by 4 bases and J by 7 bases, and 14 bases separated the two germline ends. Supplemented by reference TRBV9 and TRBJ2-5, the full variable domain reads DSGVTQTPKHLITATGQRVTLRCSPRSGDLSVYWYQQSLDQGLQFLIQYYNGEERAKGNILERFSAQQFPDLHSELNLSSLELGDSALYFCASSPSRSATQYFGPGTRLLVL.

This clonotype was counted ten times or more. CDR3 in amino acids: CASSEVGRLAETSYEQYF. In nucleotides, the CDR3 is TGTGCCAGCAGTGAAGTTGGTCGGCTAGCGGAGACCTCCTACGAGCAGTACTTC. V gene TRBV2 combines with J gene TRBJ2-7; 7 bases fit TRBD2. The CDR3 extends over 18 amino acids. Germline V gene lookup returns CDR1 SNHLY and CDR2 FYNNEI. Unmatched junction bases numbered 12, after V lost 1 base and J lost 0 bases.

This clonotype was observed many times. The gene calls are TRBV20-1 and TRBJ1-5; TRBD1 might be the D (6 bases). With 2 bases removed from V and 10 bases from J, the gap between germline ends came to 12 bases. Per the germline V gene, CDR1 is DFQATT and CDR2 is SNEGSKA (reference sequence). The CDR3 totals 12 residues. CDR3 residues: CSARTQGYPQHF. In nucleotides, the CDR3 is TGCAGTGCTAGAACACAGGGTTACCCCCAGCATTTT.

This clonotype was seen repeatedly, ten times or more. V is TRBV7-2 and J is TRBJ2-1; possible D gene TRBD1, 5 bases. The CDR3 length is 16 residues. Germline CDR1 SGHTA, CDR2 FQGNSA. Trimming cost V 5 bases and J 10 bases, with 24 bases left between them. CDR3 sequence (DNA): TGTGCCAGCAGCCCACACAGCCGGACATCACCCGGGGAGCAGTTCTTC. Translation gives CASSPHSRTSPGEQFF.

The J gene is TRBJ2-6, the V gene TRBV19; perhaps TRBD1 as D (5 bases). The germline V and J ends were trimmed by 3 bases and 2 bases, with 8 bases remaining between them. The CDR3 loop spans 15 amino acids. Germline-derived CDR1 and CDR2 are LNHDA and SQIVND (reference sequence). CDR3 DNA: TGTGCCAGTAGTATTATCAGGGCTGGGGCCAACGTCCTGACTTTC. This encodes CASSIIRAGANVLTF.

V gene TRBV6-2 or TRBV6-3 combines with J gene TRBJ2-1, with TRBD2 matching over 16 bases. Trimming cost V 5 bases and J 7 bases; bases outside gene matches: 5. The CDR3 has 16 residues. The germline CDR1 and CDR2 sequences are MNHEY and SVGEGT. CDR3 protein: CASSGTSGRGSNEQFF. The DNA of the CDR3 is TGTGCCAGCAGTGGGACTAGCGGGAGGGGTTCAAATGAGCAGTTCTTC.

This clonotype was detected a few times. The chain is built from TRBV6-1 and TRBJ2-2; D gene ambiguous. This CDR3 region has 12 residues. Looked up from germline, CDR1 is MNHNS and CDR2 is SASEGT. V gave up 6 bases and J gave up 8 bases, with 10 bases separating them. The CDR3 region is CASSQIRGELFF. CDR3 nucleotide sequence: TGTGCCAGCAGCCAGATCCGGGGGGAGCTGTTTTTT.

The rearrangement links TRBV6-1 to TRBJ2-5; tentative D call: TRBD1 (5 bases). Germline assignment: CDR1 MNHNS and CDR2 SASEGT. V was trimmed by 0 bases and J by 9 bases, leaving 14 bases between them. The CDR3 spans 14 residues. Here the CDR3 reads CASSEAFPYRPQYF. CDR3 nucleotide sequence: TGTGCCAGCAGTGAAGCATTTCCATACAGGCCCCAGTACTTC.

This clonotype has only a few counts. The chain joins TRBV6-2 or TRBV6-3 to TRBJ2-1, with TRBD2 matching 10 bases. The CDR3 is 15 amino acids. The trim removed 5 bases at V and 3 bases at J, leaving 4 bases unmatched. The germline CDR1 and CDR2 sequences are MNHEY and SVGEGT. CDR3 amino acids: CASSPSGRDYNEQFF. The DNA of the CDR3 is TGTGCCAGCAGTCCCAGCGGGAGGGACTACAATGAGCAGTTCTTC.

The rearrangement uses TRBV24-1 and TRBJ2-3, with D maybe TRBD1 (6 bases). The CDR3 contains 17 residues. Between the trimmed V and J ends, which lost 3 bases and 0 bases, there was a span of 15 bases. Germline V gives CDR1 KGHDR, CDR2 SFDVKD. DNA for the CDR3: TGTGCCACCAGTGATCGGGACATTCTGGGGAGCACAGATACGCAGTATTTT. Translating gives CATSDRDILGSTDTQYF.

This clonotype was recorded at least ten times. The CDR3 DNA is TGTGCCAGCAGCTTGGGGGGACAGTCTCTTAGCAATCAGCCCCAGCATTTT. Residues: CASSLGGQSLSNQPQHF. The chain uses TRBV5-5 and TRBJ1-5, with 7 nucleotides matching TRBD1. V lost 0 bases to trimming and J lost 0 bases; unmatched junction nucleotides: 6. The germline V gene has CDR1 SGHKS and CDR2 YYEKEE (reference sequence). The CDR3 has 17 residues.

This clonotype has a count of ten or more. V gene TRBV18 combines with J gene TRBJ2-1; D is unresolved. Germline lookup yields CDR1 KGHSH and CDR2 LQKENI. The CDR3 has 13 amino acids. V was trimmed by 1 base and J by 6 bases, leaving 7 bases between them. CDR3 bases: TGTGCCAGCTCACCACAACAAACCAATGAGCAGTTCTTC. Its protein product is CASSPQQTNEQFF.

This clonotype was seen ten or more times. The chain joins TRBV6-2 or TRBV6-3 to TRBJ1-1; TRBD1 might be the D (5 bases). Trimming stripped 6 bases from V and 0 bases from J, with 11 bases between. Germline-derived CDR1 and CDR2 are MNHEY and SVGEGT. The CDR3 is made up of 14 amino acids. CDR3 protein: CASSRQTVNTEAFF. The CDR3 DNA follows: TGTGCCAGCAGCCGACAGACGGTGAACACTGAAGCTTTCTTT.